Listed here are 16 T cell receptor beta chains from one sample, sequenced in a study of blood T cell repertoires in COVID-19 (TCRdb year 2020). Libraries were constructed by the immunoSEQ multiplex PCR assay. Sourced from immuneACCESS, this table was stored by TCRdb with only in-frame sequences that have V and J called. A share of the clones is absent; for the studies checked, an unresolved V gene accounts for under half, and the remainder has no known explanation. The sample profile shows under 250,000 clones; about four fifths of them were found once. Under 3% of the sample rests with the top ten. The source material was peripheral blood. The receptors here all came from a woman between 40 and 50 years old with active or convalescent COVID-19.

CDR3: CASSFQGIIQPQHF. DNA of the CDR3: TGTGCCAGTAGTTTCCAGGGCATCATTCAGCCCCAGCATTTT. The chain links TRBV19 to TRBJ1-5; tentatively, D is TRBD1 (5 bases). CDR3 size: 14 residues. Germline V gene data show CDR1 as LNHDA and CDR2 as SQIVND (reference sequence). Between the trimmed V and J ends, which lost 5 bases and 6 bases, there was a span of 14 bases.

The genes are TRBV5-4 and TRBJ2-3; possible D gene TRBD2, 6 bases. Germline-derived CDR1 and CDR2 are SGHNT and YYREEE (reference sequence). This CDR3 has 14 amino acids. V lost 4 bases, J lost 4 bases, and 13 bases lay in between. CDR3 in DNA: TGTGCCAGCAGCCGAACCGGGAGAGCAGATACGCAGTATTTT. Amino acids: CASSRTGRADTQYF.

This chain uses TRBV5-4 with TRBJ1-1; 10 positions match TRBD1. CDR1 and CDR2 from the germline V gene are SGHNT and YYREEE (reference sequence). The CDR3 runs 15 residues. V was pared by 4 bases and J by 4 bases, with 7 bases of the junction left unmatched. The DNA for the CDR3 is TGTGCCAGCAGCCTGGGACAGGGGAGGGGCACTGAAGCTTTCTTT. Residues: CASSLGQGRGTEAFF. The full variable domain, rest sourced from reference TRBV5-4 and TRBJ1-1, is ETGVTQSPTHLIKTRGQQVTLRCSSQSGHNTVSWYQQALGQGPQFIFQYYREEENGRGNFPPRFSGLQFPNYSSELNVNALELDDSALYLCASSLGQGRGTEAFFGQGTRLTVV.

The V and J genes are TRBV6-5 and TRBJ1-3; D is ambiguous. This CDR3 is 13 amino acids long. Germline loops: CDR1 MNHEY, CDR2 SVGAGI. Trimming removed 4 bases at V and 2 bases at J, with 6 bases between. The CDR3 spells CASSSQAGNTIYF. In DNA form, the CDR3 reads TGTGCCAGCAGTTCCCAGGCTGGAAACACCATATATTTT.

V usage is TRBV10-3 and J usage is TRBJ1-1; a weak D match, TRBD1 (6 bases). The V gene lost 6 bases and the J gene lost 3 bases, with 14 bases spanning the gap. This CDR3 spans 14 amino acids. From germline, CDR1 is ENHRY and CDR2 SYGVKD. CDR3 DNA sequence: TGTGCCATCAGGGGGGACATCCGTCACACTGAAGCTTTCTTT. Translation gives CAIRGDIRHTEAFF.

V gene TRBV6-5 combines with J gene TRBJ1-2; D gene ambiguous. In germline, CDR1 is MNHEY, CDR2 SVGAGI. Trimming removed 6 bases from V and 6 bases from J, with 11 bases in between. The length of the CDR3 is 12 residues. CDR3 region: CASRGMEDGYTF. The CDR3 bases are TGTGCCAGCAGAGGGATGGAGGATGGCTACACCTTC.

V usage is TRBV4-2 and J usage is TRBJ2-3, with 7 bases matching TRBD2. Germline V CDR1 and CDR2: LGHNA, YNFKEQ. The CDR3 runs 15 residues. Losses at the gene ends were 3 bases for V and 1 base for J; bases not matched to a gene: 4. The CDR3 DNA follows: TGTGCCAGCAGCCAGCGGGAGTTGGGCACAGATACGCAGTATTTT. The encoded protein is CASSQRELGTDTQYF.

This sequence joins TRBV30 and TRBJ1-2; D not resolved. Germline CDR1 reads GTSNPN; CDR2 reads SVGIG (reference sequence). The CDR3 consists of 11 residues. Trimming shortened V by 3 bases and J by 4 bases, and 6 bases separated the two germline ends. The CDR3: CAWRDFYGYTF. In nucleotides, the CDR3 is TGTGCCTGGAGGGACTTCTATGGCTACACCTTC.

V and J are TRBV2 and TRBJ1-5, with 8 bases aligning to TRBD1. CDR1 and CDR2 from the germline V gene are SNHLY and FYNNEI. V gave up 5 bases and J gave up 7 bases; unmatched junction bases: 7. This CDR3 has 14 amino acids. The CDR3 coding sequence is TGTGCCAGCAGTTTTGCAGGGGGCAGGCAGCCCCAGCATTTT. This translates into CASSFAGGRQPQHF. Based on the CDR3 plus reference TRBV2 and TRBJ1-5, the full variable domain is EPEVTQTPSHQVTQMGQEVILRCVPISNHLYFYWYRQILGQKVEFLVSFYNNEISEKSEIFDDQFSVERPDGSNFTLKIRSTKLEDSAMYFCASSFAGGRQPQHFGDGTRLSIL.

The V and J genes are TRBV9 and TRBJ2-1; 9 bases line up with TRBD2. After removal of 3 bases from V and 9 bases from J, the junction contained 4 bases not matched to a gene. The CDR3 covers 13 residues. The germline CDR1 and CDR2 sequences are SGDLS and YYNGEE. The DNA of the CDR3 is TGTGCCAGCAGCGGGGGACTAGCCCTTGAGCAGTTCTTC. Its translation: CASSGGLALEQFF. Supplemented by reference TRBV9 and TRBJ2-1, the full variable domain reads DSGVTQTPKHLITATGQRVTLRCSPRSGDLSVYWYQQSLDQGLQFLIQYYNGEERAKGNILERFSAQQFPDLHSELNLSSLELGDSALYFCASSGGLALEQFFGPGTRLTVL.

The chain combines TRBV12-5 with TRBJ1-1, with TRBD1 matching 7 bases. The CDR3 is made up of 14 amino acids. Looked up from germline, CDR1 is LGHNT and CDR2 is FRNRAP. With V trimmed by 7 bases and J by 3 bases, 8 bases remained unmatched. The CDR3 region has the DNA TGTGCTAGTGCTCTCGACAGGGCTTACACTGAAGCTTTCTTT. Protein product: CASALDRAYTEAFF.

The rearrangement uses TRBV7-9 and TRBJ2-5; 12 nucleotides match TRBD2. Germline-derived CDR1 and CDR2 are SEHNR and FQNEAQ (reference sequence). Trimming cost V 5 bases and J 1 base; bases outside gene matches: 5. This CDR3 contains 16 residues. This chain's CDR3 is CASSPGLAGIQETQYF. The CDR3 bases are TGTGCCAGCAGCCCCGGACTAGCGGGGATCCAAGAGACCCAGTACTTC.

The chain carries TRBV5-1 and TRBJ1-1; weak D call: TRBD1 (6 bases). Looked up from germline, CDR1 is SGHRS and CDR2 is YFSETQ. V dropped 4 bases and J dropped 3 bases, with 16 bases sitting between them. This CDR3 region has 15 residues. CDR3 sequence (DNA): TGCGCCAGCAGCCCTTCACGCACAGGGTACACTGAAGCTTTCTTT. Translation: CASSPSRTGYTEAFF. The complete variable domain, with remaining parts taken from reference TRBV5-1 and TRBJ1-1, reads KAGVTQTPRYLIKTRGQQVTLSCSPISGHRSVSWYQQTPGQGLQFLFEYFSETQRNKGNFPGRFSGRQFSNSRSEMNVSTLELGDSALYLCASSPSRTGYTEAFFGQGTRLTVV.

The gene calls are TRBV6-5 and TRBJ2-2; 9 bases line up with TRBD2. The junction had 9 bases not matched to a gene; V was cut back by 8 bases and J by 5 bases. Germline CDR1 and CDR2: MNHEY and SVGAGI. The CDR3 length is 15 residues. This CDR3 reads CASRRGRAGTGELFF. As DNA, the CDR3 is TGTGCCAGCCGGCGCGGGAGGGCCGGGACCGGGGAGCTGTTTTTT.

The chain joins TRBV7-3 to TRBJ2-7; a weak D match, TRBD2 (5 bases). Germline values: CDR1 SGHTA, CDR2 FQGTGA. Trimming removed 0 bases at V and 3 bases at J, with 12 bases between. CDR3 size: 15 residues. The DNA for the CDR3 is TGTGCCAGCAGCTTAACGAACTCCGGGATCTACGAGCAGTACTTC. This sequence encodes CASSLTNSGIYEQYF.

This clone was counted between two and nine times. The chain carries TRBV9 and TRBJ2-7, with D possibly TRBD2 on 6 matching bases. From germline, CDR1 is SGDLS and CDR2 YYNGEE. Trimming removed 0 bases at V and 4 bases at J, with 14 bases between. CDR3 length equals 15 residues. The CDR3 DNA reads TGTGCCAGCAGCGTAGACGGAGGGTGGACTTACGAGCAGTACTTC. This gives the protein CASSVDGGWTYEQYF. Using reference TRBV9 and TRBJ2-7 for the parts outside the CDR3, the full variable domain is DSGVTQTPKHLITATGQRVTLRCSPRSGDLSVYWYQQSLDQGLQFLIQYYNGEERAKGNILERFSAQQFPDLHSELNLSSLELGDSALYFCASSVDGGWTYEQYFGPGTRLTVT.